The TCR beta chain under discussion was sequenced for a study of OX40 agonist ivuxolimab in advanced cancers. Details on this clone: Its antigen is unknown.

Germline V gene data show CDR1 as SGHAT and CDR2 as FQNNGV. This CDR3 comprises 14 residues. V was trimmed by 0 bases and J by 6 bases, leaving 12 bases between them. Data came from immunoSEQ multiplex PCR; TCRdb stores just in-frame clones and leaves some out. This table holds tens of thousands of clones, approximately 91% found once. Study findings and constraints: More expanded clones were found, on average, in CD8+ than in CD4+ T cells. Among the lowest peripheral clonal expansion occurred in 0.1-3.0 mg/kg partial responders.

The source material was CD4+ or CD8+ T cells sorted from blood, sampled in a trial of the OX40 agonist ivuxolimab. The sequence was collected from an adult with an advanced solid tumor such as melanoma, head and neck, liver or kidney cancer. The chain couples TRBV11-2 to TRBJ2-7, with D possibly called TRBD1 or TRBD2 (5 bases each). The CDR3 sequence: CASSLEVQRGEQYF. The CDR3 DNA sequence: TGTGCCAGCAGCTTAGAGGTACAGAGGGGCGAGCAGTACTTC.